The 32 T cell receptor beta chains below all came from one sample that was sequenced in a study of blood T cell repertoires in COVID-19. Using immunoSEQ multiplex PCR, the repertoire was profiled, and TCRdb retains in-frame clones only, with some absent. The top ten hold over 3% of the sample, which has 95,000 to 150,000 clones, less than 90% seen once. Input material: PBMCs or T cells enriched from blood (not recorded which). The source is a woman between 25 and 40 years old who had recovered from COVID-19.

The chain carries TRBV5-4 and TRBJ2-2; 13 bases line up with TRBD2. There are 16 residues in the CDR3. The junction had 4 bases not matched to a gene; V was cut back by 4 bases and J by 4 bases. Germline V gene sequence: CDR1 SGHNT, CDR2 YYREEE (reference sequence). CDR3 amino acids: CASSPGLAGATGELFF. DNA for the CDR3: TGTGCCAGCAGCCCTGGACTAGCGGGGGCCACCGGGGAGCTGTTTTTT.

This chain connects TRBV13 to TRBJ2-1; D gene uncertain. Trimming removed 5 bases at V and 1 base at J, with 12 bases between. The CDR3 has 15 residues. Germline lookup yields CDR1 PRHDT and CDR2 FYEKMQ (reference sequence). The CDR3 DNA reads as TGTGCCAGCAGCCCCCCGGAACTATCCTACAATGAGCAGTTCTTC. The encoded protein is CASSPPELSYNEQFF.

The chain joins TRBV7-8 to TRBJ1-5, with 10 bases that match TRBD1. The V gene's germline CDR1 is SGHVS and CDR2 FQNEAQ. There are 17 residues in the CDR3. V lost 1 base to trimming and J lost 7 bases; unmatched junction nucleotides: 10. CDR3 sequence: CASSLDQGQGLGQPQHF. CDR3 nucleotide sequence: TGTGCCAGCAGCTTAGACCAGGGACAGGGGCTCGGGCAGCCCCAGCATTTT.

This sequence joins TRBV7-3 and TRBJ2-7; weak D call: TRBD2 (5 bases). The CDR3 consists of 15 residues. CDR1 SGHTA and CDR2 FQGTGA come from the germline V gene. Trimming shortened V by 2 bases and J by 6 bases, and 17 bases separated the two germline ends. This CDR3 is CASSLQSATGSEQYF. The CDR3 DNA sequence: TGTGCCAGCAGCTTACAGAGCGCCACGGGGAGCGAGCAGTACTTC.

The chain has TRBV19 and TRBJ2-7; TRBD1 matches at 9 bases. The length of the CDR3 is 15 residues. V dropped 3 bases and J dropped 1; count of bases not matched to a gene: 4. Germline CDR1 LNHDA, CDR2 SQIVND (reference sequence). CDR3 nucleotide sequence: TGTGCCAGTAGTATTTTAGGACAGGGGTCCTACGAGCAGTACTTC. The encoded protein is CASSILGQGSYEQYF.

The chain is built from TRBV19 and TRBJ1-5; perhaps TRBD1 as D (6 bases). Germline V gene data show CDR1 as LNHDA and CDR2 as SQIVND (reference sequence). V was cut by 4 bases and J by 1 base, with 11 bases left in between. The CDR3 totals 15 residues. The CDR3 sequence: CASSTHRASNQPQHF. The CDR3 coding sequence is TGTGCCAGTAGTACACACAGGGCAAGCAATCAGCCCCAGCATTTT.

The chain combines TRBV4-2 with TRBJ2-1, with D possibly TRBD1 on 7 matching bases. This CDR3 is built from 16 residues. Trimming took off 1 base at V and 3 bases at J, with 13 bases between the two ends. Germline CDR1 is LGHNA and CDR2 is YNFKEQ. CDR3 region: CASSQARQGGYNEQFF. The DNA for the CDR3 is TGTGCCAGCAGCCAAGCCCGCCAGGGGGGCTACAATGAGCAGTTCTTC.

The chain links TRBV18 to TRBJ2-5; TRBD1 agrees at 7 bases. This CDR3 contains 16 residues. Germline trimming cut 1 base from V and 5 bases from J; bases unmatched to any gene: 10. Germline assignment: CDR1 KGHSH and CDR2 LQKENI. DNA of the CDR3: TGTGCCAGCTCACCACTAGGGGGCCGCAAAGCGGAGACCCAGTACTTC. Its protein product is CASSPLGGRKAETQYF.

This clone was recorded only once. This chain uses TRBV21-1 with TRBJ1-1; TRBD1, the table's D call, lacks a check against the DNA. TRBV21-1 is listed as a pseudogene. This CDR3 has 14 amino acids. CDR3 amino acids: CASNETGGNTEAFF. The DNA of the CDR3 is TGTGCCAGCAATGAGACAGGGGGGAACACTGAAGCTTTCTTT.

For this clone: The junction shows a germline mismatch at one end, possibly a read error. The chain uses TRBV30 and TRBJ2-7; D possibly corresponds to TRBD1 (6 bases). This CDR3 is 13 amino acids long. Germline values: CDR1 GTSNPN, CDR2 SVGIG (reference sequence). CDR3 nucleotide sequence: TGTGCCTGGAGTCAGGGAAGAGTGGCAGGGGTGCACTTC. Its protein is CAWSQGRVAGVHF.

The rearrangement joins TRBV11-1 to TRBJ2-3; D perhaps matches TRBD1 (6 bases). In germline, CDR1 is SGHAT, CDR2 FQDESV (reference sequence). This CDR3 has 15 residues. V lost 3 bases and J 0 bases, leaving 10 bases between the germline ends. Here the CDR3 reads CASSLQGYSTDTQYF. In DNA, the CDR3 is TGTGCCAGCAGCTTGCAGGGGTATAGCACAGATACGCAGTATTTT.

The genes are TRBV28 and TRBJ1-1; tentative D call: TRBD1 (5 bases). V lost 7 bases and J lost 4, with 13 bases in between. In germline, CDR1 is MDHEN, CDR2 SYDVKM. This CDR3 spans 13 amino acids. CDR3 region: CASTEAGGTEAFF. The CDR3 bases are TGTGCCAGCACCGAGGCGGGGGGCACTGAAGCTTTCTTT.

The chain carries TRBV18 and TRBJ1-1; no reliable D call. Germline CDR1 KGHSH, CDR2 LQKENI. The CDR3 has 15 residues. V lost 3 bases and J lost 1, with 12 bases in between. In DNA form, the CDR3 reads TGTGCCAGCTCACCGTGGGCGGGAAAGAACACTGAAGCTTTCTTT. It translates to CASSPWAGKNTEAFF.

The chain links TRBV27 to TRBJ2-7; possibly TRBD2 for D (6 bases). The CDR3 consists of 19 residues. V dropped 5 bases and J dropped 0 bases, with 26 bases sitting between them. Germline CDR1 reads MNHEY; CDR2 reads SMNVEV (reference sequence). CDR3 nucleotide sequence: TGTGCCAGCAGTCCAAAATCCGCTAGGAGGGACCGTAGCTCCTACGAGCAGTACTTC. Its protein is CASSPKSARRDRSSYEQYF.

The CDR3 here is CASSLSPSGITGELFF. In DNA form, the CDR3 reads TGTGCCAGCAGCTTATCCCCTAGCGGGATAACCGGGGAGCTGTTTTTT. The V call is TRBV7-8, the J call TRBJ2-2; the match to TRBD2 covers 9 bases. J was trimmed by 5 bases and V by 2 bases; bases with no gene match: 6. The CDR3 is 16 amino acids. Germline V gives CDR1 SGHVS, CDR2 FQNEAQ.

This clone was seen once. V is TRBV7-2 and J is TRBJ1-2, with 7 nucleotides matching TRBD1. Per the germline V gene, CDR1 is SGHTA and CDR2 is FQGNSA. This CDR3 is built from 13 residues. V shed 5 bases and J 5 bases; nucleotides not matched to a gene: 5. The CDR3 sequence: CASSIGTDYGYTF. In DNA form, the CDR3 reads TGTGCCAGCAGCATTGGGACAGATTATGGCTACACCTTC.

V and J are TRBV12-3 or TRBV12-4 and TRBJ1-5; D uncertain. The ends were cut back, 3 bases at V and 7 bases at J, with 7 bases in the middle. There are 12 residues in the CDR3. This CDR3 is CASSFPRQPQHF. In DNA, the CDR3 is TGTGCCAGCAGTTTCCCCCGGCAGCCCCAGCATTTT.

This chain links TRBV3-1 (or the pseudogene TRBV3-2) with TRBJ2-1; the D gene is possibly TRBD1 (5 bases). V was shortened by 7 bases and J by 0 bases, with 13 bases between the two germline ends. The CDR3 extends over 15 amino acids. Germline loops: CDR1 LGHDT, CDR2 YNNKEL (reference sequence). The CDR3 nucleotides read TGTGCCAGCACAGGGCACCTGAGCTCCTACAATGAGCAGTTCTTC. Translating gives CASTGHLSSYNEQFF.

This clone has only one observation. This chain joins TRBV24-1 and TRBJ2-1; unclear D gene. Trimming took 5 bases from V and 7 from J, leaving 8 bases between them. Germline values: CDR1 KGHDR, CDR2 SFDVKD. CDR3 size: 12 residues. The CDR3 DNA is TGTGCCACCAGTGGGCAGGCGAATGAGCAGTTCTTC. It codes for CATSGQANEQFF.

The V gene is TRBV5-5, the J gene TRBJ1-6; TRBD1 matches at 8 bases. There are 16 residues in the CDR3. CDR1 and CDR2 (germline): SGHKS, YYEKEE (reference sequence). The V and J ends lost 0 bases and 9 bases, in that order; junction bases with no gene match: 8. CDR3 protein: CASSLGFGTGGSPLHF. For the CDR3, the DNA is TGTGCCAGCAGCTTGGGGTTTGGGACAGGCGGTTCACCCCTCCACTTT. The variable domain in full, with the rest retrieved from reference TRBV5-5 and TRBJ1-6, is DAGVTQSPTHLIKTRGQQVTLRCSPISGHKSVSWYQQVLGQGPQFIFQYYEKEERGRGNFPDRFSARQFPNYSSELNVNALLLGDSALYLCASSLGFGTGGSPLHFGNGTRLTVT.

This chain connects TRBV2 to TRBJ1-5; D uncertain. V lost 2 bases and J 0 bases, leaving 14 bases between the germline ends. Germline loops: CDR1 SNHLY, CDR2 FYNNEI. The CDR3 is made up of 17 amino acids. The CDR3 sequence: CASSERQALYSNQPQHF. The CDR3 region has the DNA TGTGCCAGCAGTGAACGGCAGGCCCTTTATAGCAATCAGCCCCAGCATTTT.

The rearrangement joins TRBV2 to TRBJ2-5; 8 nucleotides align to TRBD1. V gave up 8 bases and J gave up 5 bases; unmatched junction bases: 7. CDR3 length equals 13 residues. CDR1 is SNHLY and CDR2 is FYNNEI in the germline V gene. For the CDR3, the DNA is TGTGCCAGCGGGCCCAACAGGGGGGAGACCCAGTACTTC. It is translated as CASGPNRGETQYF.

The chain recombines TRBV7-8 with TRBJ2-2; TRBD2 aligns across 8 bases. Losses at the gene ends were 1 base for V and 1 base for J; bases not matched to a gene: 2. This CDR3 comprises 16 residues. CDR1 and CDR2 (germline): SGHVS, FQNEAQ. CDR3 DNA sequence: TGTGCCAGCAGCTTAGGACTAGCGCAGAACACCGGGGAGCTGTTTTTT. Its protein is CASSLGLAQNTGELFF.

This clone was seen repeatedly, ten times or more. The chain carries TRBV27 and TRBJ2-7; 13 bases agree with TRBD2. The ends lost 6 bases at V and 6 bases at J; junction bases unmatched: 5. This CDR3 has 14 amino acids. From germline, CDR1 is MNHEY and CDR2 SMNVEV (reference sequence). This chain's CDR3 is CASSSGTSGIEQYF. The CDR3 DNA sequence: TGTGCCAGCAGCTCCGGGACTAGCGGGATCGAGCAGTACTTC.

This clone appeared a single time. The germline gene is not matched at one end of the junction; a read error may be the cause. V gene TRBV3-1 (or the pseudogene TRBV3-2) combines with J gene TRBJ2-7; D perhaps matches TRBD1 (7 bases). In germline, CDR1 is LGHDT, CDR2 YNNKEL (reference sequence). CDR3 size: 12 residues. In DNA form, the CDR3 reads TGTGCCAGCAGTCAAGCAGGGGGGGAGCAGTACTTC. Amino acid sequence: CASSQAGGEQYF.

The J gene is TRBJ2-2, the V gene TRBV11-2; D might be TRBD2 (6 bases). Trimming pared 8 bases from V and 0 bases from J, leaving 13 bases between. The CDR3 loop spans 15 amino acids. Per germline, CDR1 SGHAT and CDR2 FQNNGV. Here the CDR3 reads CASRNLATNTGELFF. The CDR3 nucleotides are TGTGCCAGCCGCAACCTAGCGACGAACACCGGGGAGCTGTTTTTT.

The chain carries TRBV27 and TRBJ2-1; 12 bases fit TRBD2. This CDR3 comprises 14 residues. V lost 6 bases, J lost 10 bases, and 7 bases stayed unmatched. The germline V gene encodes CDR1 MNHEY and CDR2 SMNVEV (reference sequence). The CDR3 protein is CASRELAGGSEQFF. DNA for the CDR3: TGTGCCAGCAGAGAACTAGCGGGAGGTAGCGAGCAGTTCTTC.

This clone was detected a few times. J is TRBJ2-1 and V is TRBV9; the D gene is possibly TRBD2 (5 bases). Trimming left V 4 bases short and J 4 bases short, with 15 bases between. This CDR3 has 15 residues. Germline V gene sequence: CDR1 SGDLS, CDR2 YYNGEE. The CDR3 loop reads CASSLRGLDYNEQFF. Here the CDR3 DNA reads TGTGCCAGCAGCCTTAGAGGGCTAGATTACAATGAGCAGTTCTTC.

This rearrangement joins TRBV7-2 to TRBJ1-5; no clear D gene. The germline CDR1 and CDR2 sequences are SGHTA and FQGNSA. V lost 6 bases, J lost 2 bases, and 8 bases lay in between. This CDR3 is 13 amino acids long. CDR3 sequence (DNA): TGTGCCAGCAGTCCTACGGGCAATCAGCCCCAGCATTTT. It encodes CASSPTGNQPQHF.

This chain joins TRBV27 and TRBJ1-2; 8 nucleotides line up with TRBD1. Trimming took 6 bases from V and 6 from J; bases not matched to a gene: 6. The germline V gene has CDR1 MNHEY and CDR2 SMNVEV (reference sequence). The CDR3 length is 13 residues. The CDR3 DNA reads TGTGCCAGCAGAACAGGGGGGTCGGATGGCTACACCTTC. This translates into CASRTGGSDGYTF.

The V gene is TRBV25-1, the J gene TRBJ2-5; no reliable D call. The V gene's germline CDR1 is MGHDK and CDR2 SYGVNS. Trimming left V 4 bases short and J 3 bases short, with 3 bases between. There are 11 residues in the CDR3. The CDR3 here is CASSAKETQYF. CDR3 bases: TGTGCCAGCAGTGCCAAAGAGACCCAGTACTTC. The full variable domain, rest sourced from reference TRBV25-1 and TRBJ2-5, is EADIYQTPRYLVIGTGKKITLECSQTMGHDKMYWYQQDPGMELHLIHYSYGVNSTEKGDLSSESTVSRIRTEHFPLTLESARPSHTSQYLCASSAKETQYFGPGTRLLVL.

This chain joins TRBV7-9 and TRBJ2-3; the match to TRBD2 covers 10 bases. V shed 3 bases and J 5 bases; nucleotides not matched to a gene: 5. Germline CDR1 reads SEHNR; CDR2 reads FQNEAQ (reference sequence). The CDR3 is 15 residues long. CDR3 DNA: TGTGCCAGCAGCTTCCTAGCGGGAGATGTAGATACGCAGTATTTT. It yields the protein CASSFLAGDVDTQYF. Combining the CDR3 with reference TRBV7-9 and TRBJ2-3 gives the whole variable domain DTGVSQNPRHKITKRGQNVTFRCDPISEHNRLYWYRQTLGQGPEFLTYFQNEAQLEKSRLLSDRFSAERPKGSFSTLEIQRTEQGDSAMYLCASSFLAGDVDTQYFGPGTRLTVL.